The sequence of this TCR beta chain was determined in a study of blood T cell repertoires in COVID-19. TCRdb keeps only in-frame clones here, not all; method: immunoSEQ multiplex PCR. The sample consists of 400,000 to 450,000 clones, about 91% of them appearing once. Germline V gives CDR1 SGHTA, CDR2 FQGTGA. V lost 4 bases, J lost 2 bases, and 14 bases lay in between. The CDR3 contains 15 residues. The specimen sequenced was peripheral blood. This sequence joins TRBV7-3 and TRBJ2-5; the D gene is possibly TRBD2 (6 bases). The clonotype comes from a woman aged 40 to 55 with COVID-19, enrolled during active disease. The chain's CDR3 is CASSSGHGGQETQYF. The CDR3 DNA follows: TGTGCCAGCAGCTCCGGGCACGGGGGACAAGAGACCCAGTACTTC.